The 9 T cell receptor beta chains presented below share a single source sample, sequenced in a study of blood T cells in healthy people across ages. Primers used in a second PCR of roughly 7 to 12 cycles were a sample-barcoded 5' primer and a J-beta primer mix. From the 5' RACE reads, TCRdb called clonotypes with MiXCR, one entry per CDR3 protein. The sample shows some 730,000 distinct CDR3 sequences, about a fifth of them seen only once. Sequenced: blood. Every receptor here comes from a man between 65 and 85 years old in good health.

This clonotype was counted between two and nine times. The chain carries TRBV12-3 or TRBV12-4 and TRBJ2-1; D is unclear. The DNA end lines up better with TRBJ2-7; the J call may be wrong. This CDR3 region has 15 residues. CDR3 in DNA: TGTGCCAGCAGTTTAGGCTGGGAAGGATCCTACGAGCAGTACTTC. Translating gives CASSLGWEGSYEQYF.

The V gene is TRBV7-9, the J gene TRBJ1-1, with TRBD1 matching 7 bases. There are 13 residues in the CDR3. V lost 5 bases to trimming and J lost 6 bases; unmatched junction nucleotides: 6. Germline V gene sequence: CDR1 SEHNR, CDR2 FQNEAQ (reference sequence). CDR3 sequence (DNA): TGTGCCAGCAGCGCCACAGGGGAGGCTGAAGCTTTCTTT. Protein product: CASSATGEAEAFF.

This clonotype was counted only a few times. The J gene is TRBJ1-1, the V gene TRBV20-1, with 7 bases aligning to TRBD1. The V gene's germline CDR1 is DFQATT and CDR2 SNEGSKA (reference sequence). The ends lost 4 bases at V and 0 bases at J; junction bases unmatched: 17. This CDR3 comprises 18 residues. The CDR3 spells CSANPVGRGASMNTEAFF. CDR3 bases: TGCAGTGCTAACCCCGTGGGCAGGGGGGCCTCCATGAACACTGAAGCTTTCTTT.

The chain uses TRBV7-2 and TRBJ1-2; TRBD1 matches 9 bases. CDR1 and CDR2 from the germline V gene are SGHTA and FQGNSA. The CDR3 is 15 residues long. Losses at the gene ends were 4 bases for V and 8 bases for J; bases not matched to a gene: 11. The CDR3 sequence: CASSSQTGTGIGYTF. CDR3 DNA: TGTGCCAGCAGCTCACAGACCGGGACAGGGATCGGCTACACCTTC.

This clonotype was detected only a few times. The genes are TRBV7-9 and TRBJ2-7, with 9 bases aligning to TRBD2. The end of the DNA is better explained by TRBJ2-1, so the J call may be wrong. Germline V gives CDR1 SEHNR, CDR2 FQNEAQ (reference sequence). The CDR3 sequence is 14 residues long. The CDR3 DNA sequence: TGTGCCAGCAGCTTAGGAGCGGGGGGCCATGAGCAGTTCTTC. Translated, it gives CASSLGAGGHEQFF.

This chain links TRBV7-2 with TRBJ2-7; D gene uncertain. This CDR3 has 11 residues. V was clipped by 5 bases and J by 1 base, with 3 bases between them. Germline values: CDR1 SGHTA, CDR2 FQGNSA. Here the CDR3 DNA reads TGTGCCAGCAGCACTTCCTACGAGCAGTACGTC. As protein: CASSTSYEQYV.

J is TRBJ2-5 and V is TRBV7-2, with 8 bases that match TRBD2. The closer fit of TRBJ2-7 to the DNA end suggests the J call may be wrong. The CDR3 spans 13 residues. Germline V gene sequence: CDR1 SGHTA, CDR2 FQGNSA. CDR3 amino acids: CASSLSGLGEQYV. In DNA, the CDR3 is TGTGCCAGCAGCTTATCGGGACTAGGCGAGCAGTACGTC.

This clonotype was detected only a few times. V gene TRBV29-1 combines with J gene TRBJ2-3; D might be TRBD2 (6 bases). Per the germline V gene, CDR1 is SQVTM and CDR2 is ANQGSEA. The CDR3 covers 13 residues. V was clipped by 7 bases and J by 0 bases, with 11 bases between them. The CDR3 protein is CSAVAASTDTQYF. DNA for the CDR3: TGCAGCGCCGTAGCGGCTAGCACAGATACGCAGTATTTT.

The table lists this clonotype with a few counts. V gene TRBV20-1 combines with J gene TRBJ2-1; weak D call: TRBD1 (6 bases). The CDR3 is 14 amino acids. CDR1 is DFQATT, CDR2 SNEGSKA, per germline (reference sequence). Trimming shortened V by 5 bases and J by 0 bases, and 11 bases separated the two germline ends. The CDR3 region has the DNA TGCAGTGCTGGACGGGACACCTCCTACAATGAGCAGTTCTTC. As protein: CSAGRDTSYNEQFF.